Presented here are 9 T cell receptor beta chains from one specimen sequenced in a study of vaccination effects on CD4 cells after COVID-19. No antigens are known for them. Before sequencing took place, the ViraFEST assay used viral peptide pools to expand antigen-specific CD4+ T cells. When less than 13 days of culture had elapsed, CD4+ T cells were isolated. The study found no prior SARS-CoV-2 infection in the vaccine recipients, who tested negative for nucleocapsid antibodies. The method was immunoSEQ multiplex PCR; TCRdb's version includes in-frame clones alone and lacks a portion of them. The sample consists of roughly 41,000 clones, about 69% of them appearing once. Sequences were derived from CD4+ T cells from PBMCs cultured with HCoV-OC43 spike peptides, sampled before COVID-19 vaccination. The subset here: HCoV-OC43 spike overlapping peptide pool stimulation. All receptors derive from a human donor who received a COVID-19 vaccine.

V is TRBV11-3 and J is TRBJ2-7; D may be TRBD2 (5 bases). This CDR3 region has 13 residues. Germline assignment: CDR1 SGHNT and CDR2 YENEEA. V lost 1 base and J 6 bases, leaving 10 bases between the germline ends. In DNA, the CDR3 is TGTGCCAGCAGCTTAGGGGAGCGAGGCGAGCAGTACTTC. Translating it yields CASSLGERGEQYF.

The chain links TRBV25-1 to TRBJ2-1; TRBD1 aligns across 7 bases. Trimming at V came to 8 bases and at J to 10 bases, leaving 14 bases not matched to a gene. Per the germline V gene, CDR1 is MGHDK and CDR2 is SYGVNS. The CDR3 sequence is 14 residues long. The CDR3 bases are TGTGCCAGCGAGGGGACAGCCCGTTTGGCAGAGCAGTTCTTC. Protein sequence: CASEGTARLAEQFF.

The genes are TRBV7-2 and TRBJ2-1; 8 nucleotides line up with TRBD2. J lost 7 bases, V lost 4 bases, and 6 bases had no gene match. The V gene's germline CDR1 is SGHTA and CDR2 FQGNSA. The CDR3 has 14 amino acids. CDR3 DNA sequence: TGTGCCAGCAGCTCCGGACTAGCTGTGAATGAGCAGTTCTTC. It yields the protein CASSSGLAVNEQFF.

The genes are TRBV21-1 and TRBJ2-3; TRBD2 is taken as the D call from the table, unchecked against the DNA. TRBV21-1 is described as a pseudogene. The CDR3 length is 16 residues. This CDR3 is CASSRNRLAGGVTQYF. CDR3 coding DNA: TGTGCCAGCAGCCGCAACAGACTAGCGGGAGGTGTTACGCAGTATTTT.

The count of this clone is one. This chain connects TRBV9 to TRBJ2-7; 10 positions match TRBD2. The trim removed 3 bases at V and 2 bases at J, leaving 2 bases unmatched. Germline CDR1 and CDR2: SGDLS and YYNGEE. The CDR3 has 14 residues. CDR3 bases: TGTGCCAGCAGCGCAAGCGGGGGGGCCTACGAGCAGTACTTC. Translation gives CASSASGGAYEQYF.

This clone appeared once. The rearrangement uses TRBV5-4 and TRBJ2-3, with 9 bases fitting TRBD2. The germline V gene encodes CDR1 SGHNT and CDR2 YYREEE (reference sequence). V dropped 0 bases and J dropped 2; count of bases not matched to a gene: 4. The CDR3 totals 16 residues. CDR3 in amino acids: CASSLGAGGPTDTQYF. The DNA for the CDR3 is TGTGCCAGCAGCTTGGGAGCGGGAGGACCCACAGATACGCAGTATTTT.

The chain couples TRBV19 to TRBJ2-5; 10 nucleotides agree with TRBD2. This CDR3 comprises 15 residues. V dropped 4 bases and J dropped 2; count of bases not matched to a gene: 4. The germline gives CDR1 LNHDA, CDR2 SQIVND (reference sequence). The CDR3 loop is CASSSIAGGQETQYF. Written as DNA, the CDR3 is TGTGCCAGTAGTAGCATAGCGGGGGGTCAAGAGACCCAGTACTTC.

The genes are TRBV4-1 and TRBJ1-2; D is perhaps TRBD1 (5 bases). In germline, CDR1 is MGHRA, CDR2 YSYEKL. The CDR3 consists of 14 residues. Trimming left V 0 bases short and J 3 bases short, with 8 bases between. For the CDR3, the DNA is TGCGCCAGCAGCCAAGAAACAGGAGACTATGGCTACACCTTC. This codes for CASSQETGDYGYTF.

CDR3 sequence: CASRLVVPNSPLHF. The CDR3 DNA sequence: TGTGCCAGCAGGTTAGTCGTCCCCAATTCACCCCTCCACTTT. V gene TRBV3-1 (or the pseudogene TRBV3-2) combines with J gene TRBJ1-6; D is uncertain. This CDR3 is built from 14 residues. Germline loops: CDR1 LGHDT, CDR2 YNNKEL (reference sequence). Deletions cut 6 bases from V and 7 bases from J, with 13 bases between.